These 30 T cell receptor beta chains share one sample of origin, sequenced in a study of cytomegalovirus exposure and HLA in healthy donors. PCR was performed using 60 Vbeta and 13 Jbeta primers. The repertoire was sequenced with immunoSEQ multiplex PCR; TCRdb's copy has only in-frame clones and lacks some. Altogether roughly 110,000 clones are present, approximately 84% being singletons, with the ten largest covering 2% to 2.5%. The sample consisted of PBMCs. The receptor source for this set is a man between 25 and 39 years old in good health and CMV-seronegative.

V usage is TRBV6-6 and J usage is TRBJ2-3; 8 bases line up with TRBD2. Germline V CDR1 and CDR2: MNHNY, SVGAGI (reference sequence). The CDR3 contains 15 residues. J gave up 1 base and V 0 bases, and 0 bases lay outside the gene matches. CDR3 DNA: TGTGCCAGCAGTTACTCGACTAGCGGCACAGATACGCAGTATTTT. Translated: CASSYSTSGTDTQYF.

The V gene is TRBV11-3, the J gene TRBJ1-3; no clear D gene. V dropped 0 bases and J dropped 1 base, with 7 bases sitting between them. This CDR3 region has 15 residues. CDR1 is SGHNT, CDR2 YENEEA, per germline. This CDR3 is CASSLDHGSGNTIYF. The DNA for the CDR3 is TGTGCCAGCAGCTTAGATCACGGGTCTGGAAACACCATATATTTT. Complete variable domain (other parts from reference TRBV11-3 and TRBJ1-3): EAGVVQSPRYKIIEKKQPVAFWCNPISGHNTLYWYLQNLGQGPELLIRYENEEAVDDSQLPKDRFSAERLKGVDSTLKIQPAELGDSAVYLCASSLDHGSGNTIYFGEGSWLTVV.

V gene TRBV28 combines with J gene TRBJ1-2; D may be TRBD1 (5 bases). The V end lost 7 bases, the J end lost 2 bases, and 14 bases lay between the germline ends. Germline V gene lookup returns CDR1 MDHEN and CDR2 SYDVKM. The CDR3 is 14 residues long. The CDR3 protein is CASTPAGFNYGYTF. Written as DNA, the CDR3 is TGTGCCAGCACCCCGGCAGGGTTCAACTATGGCTACACCTTC.

The chain combines TRBV4-1 with TRBJ2-1; 7 positions match TRBD2. V lost 3 bases to trimming and J lost 0 bases; unmatched junction nucleotides: 11. This CDR3 contains 18 residues. The germline gives CDR1 MGHRA, CDR2 YSYEKL. The CDR3 loop is CASSQGQGGASSYNEQFF. DNA for the CDR3: TGCGCCAGCAGCCAGGGCCAGGGAGGGGCGAGCTCCTACAATGAGCAGTTCTTC.

The chain links TRBV5-1 to TRBJ2-1; 8 bases agree with TRBD2. J was trimmed by 4 bases and V by 0 bases; bases with no gene match: 6. Germline CDR1 is SGHRS and CDR2 is YFSETQ. The CDR3 spans 16 residues. The CDR3 here is CASSLVGSGIYNEQFF. The CDR3, as DNA: TGCGCCAGCAGCTTGGTGGGTAGCGGGATTTACAATGAGCAGTTCTTC.

The J gene is TRBJ2-7, the V gene TRBV5-1; 8 bases line up with TRBD1. The CDR3 has 14 residues. From germline, CDR1 is SGHRS and CDR2 YFSETQ. Germline trimming cut 4 bases from V and 2 bases from J; bases unmatched to any gene: 5. As DNA, the CDR3 is TGCGCCAGCAGCCCTGGACAGGGACCCTACGAGCAGTACTTC. Translation gives CASSPGQGPYEQYF.

The CDR3 reads CASSSAGTGSTGELFF. Here the CDR3 DNA reads TGTGCCAGCAGCTCAGCCGGGACAGGGAGTACCGGGGAGCTGTTTTTT. V is TRBV7-8 and J is TRBJ2-2, with 9 bases matching TRBD1. The ends lost 4 bases at V and 5 bases at J; junction bases unmatched: 8. Germline CDR1 and CDR2: SGHVS and FQNEAQ. There are 16 residues in the CDR3.

This chain uses TRBV9 with TRBJ2-7; 9 bases line up with TRBD2. Germline V CDR1 and CDR2: SGDLS, YYNGEE. The CDR3 totals 14 residues. V dropped 0 bases and J dropped 6; count of bases not matched to a gene: 4. The CDR3 DNA follows: TGTGCCAGCAGCGTAGTAGCGGGAGTGGGCGAGCAGTACTTC. Protein: CASSVVAGVGEQYF. Full variable domain (outside the CDR3, taken from reference TRBV9 and TRBJ2-7): DSGVTQTPKHLITATGQRVTLRCSPRSGDLSVYWYQQSLDQGLQFLIQYYNGEERAKGNILERFSAQQFPDLHSELNLSSLELGDSALYFCASSVVAGVGEQYFGPGTRLTVT.

The rearrangement uses TRBV9 and TRBJ2-4, with D uncertain. This CDR3 has 13 amino acids. The V and J ends lost 5 bases and 2 bases respectively, with 8 bases between them. Germline V lookup: CDR1 SGDLS, CDR2 YYNGEE. Here the CDR3 DNA reads TGTGCCAGCAGTGGCGGATCCAAAAACATTCAGTACTTC. Amino acid sequence: CASSGGSKNIQYF.

CDR3 sequence: CASSPRESSVVFF. In DNA form, the CDR3 reads TGTGCCAGCAGCCCTCGGGAATCTAGCGTGGTGTTCTTC. This chain links TRBV7-2 with TRBJ2-1, with D perhaps TRBD2 (6 bases). The CDR3 has 13 amino acids. Trimming removed 5 bases at V and 15 bases at J, with 20 bases between. Germline lookup yields CDR1 SGHTA and CDR2 FQGNSA.

This chain links TRBV5-1 with TRBJ2-5, with a possible D match to TRBD2 (6 bases). The ends were cut back, 0 bases at V and 2 bases at J, with 11 bases in the middle. This CDR3 region has 15 residues. Germline V gene sequence: CDR1 SGHRS, CDR2 YFSETQ. This chain's CDR3 is CASSLEVGGQETQYF. The CDR3 DNA sequence: TGCGCCAGCAGCTTGGAAGTGGGGGGTCAAGAGACCCAGTACTTC.

In its sample, this clone was seen once. The CDR3 sequence: CASSLREEQYF. The CDR3 nucleotides read TGTGCCAGCAGCTTACGAGAAGAGCAGTACTTC. The chain links TRBV7-9 to TRBJ2-7; D is undetermined. The V end was cut by 2 bases, the J end by 7 bases, with 6 bases between. The germline gives CDR1 SEHNR, CDR2 FQNEAQ (reference sequence). The length of the CDR3 is 11 residues. The full variable domain, with the rest looked up from reference TRBV7-9 and TRBJ2-7, is DTGVSQNPRHKITKRGQNVTFRCDPISEHNRLYWYRQTLGQGPEFLTYFQNEAQLEKSRLLSDRFSAERPKGSFSTLEIQRTEQGDSAMYLCASSLREEQYFGPGTRLTVT.

The rearrangement uses TRBV4-1 and TRBJ1-1; 10 nucleotides line up with TRBD1. CDR1 is MGHRA and CDR2 is YSYEKL in the germline V gene. The CDR3 is 14 amino acids. The V gene end was trimmed by 4 bases and the J gene end by 9 bases; junction bases not matched to a gene: 8. CDR3 sequence: CASSPSGTGVQAFF. The CDR3 bases are TGCGCCAGCAGCCCTTCCGGGACAGGGGTTCAAGCTTTCTTT.

The rearrangement joins TRBV28 to TRBJ2-3, with a tentative D call TRBD2 (6 bases). The CDR3 runs 14 residues. CDR1 is MDHEN, CDR2 SYDVKM, per germline. The germline V and J ends were trimmed by 3 bases and 6 bases, with 13 bases remaining between them. This chain's CDR3 is CASSFGGSGDTQYF. Written as DNA, the CDR3 is TGTGCCAGCAGTTTTGGGGGGAGTGGGGATACGCAGTATTTT.

The V call is TRBV5-1, the J call TRBJ2-7, with D possibly matching TRBD2 (7 bases). Trimming took 4 bases from V and 5 from J, leaving 19 bases between them. The CDR3 totals 15 residues. Per germline, CDR1 SGHRS and CDR2 YFSETQ. The CDR3 region has the DNA TGCGCCAGCAGCCCCGAGGGGGGGATAGTCGACGAGCAGTACTTC. Protein: CASSPEGGIVDEQYF.

The chain combines TRBV7-9 with TRBJ2-7; a possible D gene is TRBD2 (6 bases). Trimming stripped 4 bases from V and 6 bases from J, with 22 bases between. Looked up from germline, CDR1 is SEHNR and CDR2 is FQNEAQ (reference sequence). CDR3 length: 16 residues. This CDR3 is CASSYETSWGLGEQYF. The CDR3, as DNA: TGTGCCAGCAGCTACGAGACTAGTTGGGGATTGGGCGAGCAGTACTTC.

The chain has TRBV7-7 and TRBJ2-7; D assignment may be TRBD1 or TRBD2 (6 bases each). The germline V gene encodes CDR1 SSHAT and CDR2 FNYEAQ (reference sequence). The CDR3 covers 15 residues. The CDR3 nucleotides are TGTGCTAGCGGACGCGCCAGGGGCCCCATCCGCGAGCAGTACTTC. Encoded protein: CASGRARGPIREQYF.

This sequence joins TRBV6-1 and TRBJ1-3; D gene unclear. CDR3 length equals 14 residues. V was cut by 3 bases and J by 2 bases, with 8 bases left in between. CDR1 MNHNS and CDR2 SASEGT come from the germline V gene. CDR3 DNA sequence: TGTGCCAGCAGTGAGCGCGGCGCTGGAAACACCATATATTTT. It is translated as CASSERGAGNTIYF.

The genes are TRBV29-1 and TRBJ2-5; D perhaps matches TRBD1 (6 bases). Germline V gene sequence: CDR1 SQVTM, CDR2 ANQGSEA. The V and J ends lost 2 bases and 5 bases respectively, with 12 bases between them. CDR3 length equals 13 residues. Written as DNA, the CDR3 is TGCAGCGTTGAAATGGGGGCCCGGGAGACCCAGTACTTC. Residues: CSVEMGARETQYF.

This clone has more than one count but fewer than ten. This rearrangement joins TRBV7-6 to TRBJ1-1, with a tentative D call TRBD1 (5 bases). Germline CDR1 reads SGHVS; CDR2 reads FNYEAQ. The CDR3 extends over 16 amino acids. V lost 0 bases and J 0 bases, leaving 11 bases between the germline ends. This CDR3 is CASSLARAGMNTEAFF. CDR3 nucleotides: TGTGCCAGCAGCTTAGCCCGAGCAGGGATGAACACTGAAGCTTTCTTT. The full variable domain, completed using reference TRBV7-6 and TRBJ1-1, is GAGVSQSPRYKVTKRGQDVALRCDPISGHVSLYWYRQALGQGPEFLTYFNYEAQQDKSGLPNDRFSAERPEGSISTLTIQRTEQRDSAMYRCASSLARAGMNTEAFFGQGTRLTVV.

The CDR3: CASSGGVLGEQYF. The CDR3 DNA sequence: TGTGCCAGCAGCGGGGGGGTTTTAGGGGAGCAGTACTTC. The rearrangement uses TRBV9 and TRBJ2-7; D possibly corresponds to TRBD2 (6 bases). V was cut by 3 bases and J by 7 bases, with 14 bases left in between. This CDR3 is 13 amino acids long. The germline V gene encodes CDR1 SGDLS and CDR2 YYNGEE.

This clone was counted a few times. DNA for the CDR3: TGCGCCAGCCGGGAATATTCTAACACTGAAGCTTTCTTT. This codes for CASREYSNTEAFF. The chain carries TRBV5-1 and TRBJ1-1; D not resolved. V lost 7 bases and J lost 2, with 12 bases in between. Germline CDR1 and CDR2: SGHRS and YFSETQ. This CDR3 comprises 13 residues.

Points on this clone: At one of its ends the junction is not consistent with the germline gene, which may arise from a read error. The chain combines TRBV7-7 with TRBJ2-3; the match to TRBD2 covers 10 bases. This CDR3 is 15 amino acids long. Germline-derived CDR1 and CDR2 are SSHAT and FNYEAQ (reference sequence). The CDR3 DNA follows: TGTGCTAGCAGCTCGCTAGCGGGGGGCACAGATACGCAGTATTTT. Translated: CASSSLAGGTDTQYF.

The chain recombines TRBV28 with TRBJ1-1; unclear D gene. From germline, CDR1 is MDHEN and CDR2 SYDVKM. V was shortened by 3 bases and J by 1 base, with 18 bases between the two germline ends. The CDR3 is 17 amino acids. The CDR3 loop is CASSFYPLRNRNTEAFF. DNA for the CDR3: TGTGCCAGCAGTTTTTACCCGCTGAGGAACCGGAACACTGAAGCTTTCTTT.

This clone occurred once. V and J are TRBV30 and TRBJ1-5; 7 nucleotides agree with TRBD1. Germline V gene data show CDR1 as GTSNPN and CDR2 as SVGIG (reference sequence). V lost 4 bases to trimming and J lost 7 bases; unmatched junction nucleotides: 7. This CDR3 spans 13 amino acids. In nucleotides, the CDR3 is TGTGCCTGGAACCAAGGAGGGGGCCAGCCCCAGCATTTT. Translating it yields CAWNQGGGQPQHF.

V is TRBV10-3 and J is TRBJ2-7; 7 nucleotides agree with TRBD1. The germline V gene has CDR1 ENHRY and CDR2 SYGVKD. The CDR3 runs to 13 residues. The junction had 6 bases not matched to a gene; V was cut back by 8 bases and J by 2 bases. The DNA of the CDR3 is TGTGCCATCGGACGGGACAGCCCCTACGAGCAGTACTTC. It specifies CAIGRDSPYEQYF.

This chain uses TRBV27 with TRBJ1-2; weak D call: TRBD1 (6 bases). The CDR3 loop spans 12 amino acids. Per germline, CDR1 MNHEY and CDR2 SMNVEV (reference sequence). V was pared by 6 bases and J by 8 bases, with 13 bases between. The CDR3 DNA reads TGTGCCAGCAGCCAGGGGATGCAGGGCTACACCTTC. Translating it yields CASSQGMQGYTF.

Details on this clone: Germline is not matched at one junction end, which may reflect a read error. The chain has TRBV7-7 and TRBJ2-2; D not certain. The CDR3 is 15 amino acids. Germline loops: CDR1 SSHAT, CDR2 FNYEAQ (reference sequence). In nucleotides, the CDR3 is TGTGCTAGCAGCTCCTCCCCACGGAGATCCGGGGAGCTGTTTTTT. It encodes CASSSSPRRSGELFF.

The chain uses TRBV30 and TRBJ2-2, with 8 positions matching TRBD2. The CDR3 has 14 amino acids. Germline V lookup: CDR1 GTSNPN, CDR2 SVGIG (reference sequence). Germline trimming cut 2 bases from V and 5 bases from J; bases unmatched to any gene: 4. CDR3 region: CAWSSGGRTGELFF. CDR3 coding DNA: TGTGCCTGGAGTTCGGGGGGGCGGACCGGGGAGCTGTTTTTT.

The chain is built from TRBV7-8 and TRBJ2-5; 10 nucleotides agree with TRBD2. Per germline, CDR1 SGHVS and CDR2 FQNEAQ. There are 14 residues in the CDR3. V trimming: 2 bases; J trimming: 10 bases; junction bases outside the gene matches: 7. CDR3 nucleotides: TGTGCCAGCAGCTTACCGGGACTAGCGAGCAACCAGTACTTC. This codes for CASSLPGLASNQYF.